The rows below give T cell receptor beta chains drawn from one sample of a study of early T cells in non-severe SARS-CoV-2 infection. TCRdb processed the 5' RACE reads anew with MiXCR; each CDR3 protein has one entry. The table shows tens of thousands of distinct CDR3 sequences, with 5% occurring only once. The source material was whole blood, sampled at baseline. These receptors were obtained from an adult who was a healthcare worker with PCR-confirmed SARS-CoV-2 infection or an uninfected control (not recorded which). CDR3s include the opening cysteine and the closing phenylalanine or tryptophan. The D gene is left open where the match is weak. Clone size is stated in some rows and not others, as once, few, many or a class when expanded.

D gene	J gene	V gene	clone size	CDR3 protein	CDR3 DNA
.	TRBJ1-2	TRBV7-9	.	CASSGGPAYGYTF	TGTGCCAGCAGCGGGGGACCAGCCTATGGCTACACCTTC
.	TRBJ2-1	TRBV28	medium-sized	CASSHLSGSGNNEQFF	TGTGCCAGCAGCCACCTCTCCGGTTCGGGAAACAATGAGCAGTTCTTC
.	TRBJ1-3	TRBV21-1	many	CASSARQGASGNTIYF	TGTGCCAGCAGCGCTCGACAGGGGGCTTCTGGAAACACCATATATTTT
.	TRBJ2-2	TRBV6-1	many	CASNGQENTGELFF	TGTGCCAGCAACGGGCAGGAGAACACCGGGGAGCTGTTTTTT
.	TRBJ2-7	TRBV6-6	many	CASGGGPEQYF	TGTGCCAGCGGAGGAGGCCCCGAGCAGTACTTC
TRBD1	TRBJ1-1	TRBV6-1	.	CASRDRPGQGVNTEAFF	TGTGCCAGCAGGGACAGACCCGGACAGGGGGTGAACACTGAAGCTTTCTTT
.	TRBJ1-6	TRBV5-4	.	CASSPGRDSPLHF	TGTGCCAGCAGCCCCGGGAGGGATTCACCCCTCCACTTT
.	TRBJ2-2	TRBV20-1	many	CSASLGSNTGELFF	TGCAGTGCCTCACTAGGTTCGAACACCGGGGAGCTGTTTTTT
TRBD2	TRBJ2-1	TRBV7-3	few	CASSLLAGVGYEQFF	TGTGCCAGCAGCCTACTAGCGGGAGTTGGATATGAGCAGTTCTTC
.	TRBJ2-3	TRBV29-1	many	CSARTLSTDTQYF	TGCAGCGCCCGGACTCTTAGCACAGATACGCAGTATTTT
TRBD2	TRBJ2-4	TRBV29-1	.	CSVGTSTLRNIQYF	TGCAGCGTGGGGACTAGCACTTTACGAAACATTCAGTACTTC
.	TRBJ1-4	TRBV6-5	many	CASSGTMGEKLFF	TGTGCCAGCAGCGGGACTATGGGTGAAAAACTGTTTTTT
.	TRBJ2-1	TRBV28	many	CASIGSNNEQFF	TGTGCCAGCATCGGCTCCAACAATGAGCAGTTCTTC
.	TRBJ1-5	TRBV20-1	many	CSARDTGSKGSNQPQHF	TGCAGTGCTAGAGATACAGGGAGTAAAGGAAGCAATCAGCCCCAGCATTTT
.	TRBJ2-7	TRBV20-1	few	CSARAPDRSYEQYF	TGCAGTGCTAGAGCTCCGGACCGCTCCTACGAGCAGTACTTC
TRBD2	TRBJ2-3	TRBV20-1	.	CSSPSGPTDTQYF	TGCAGTTCGCCTAGCGGACCCACAGATACGCAGTATTTT
TRBD1	TRBJ2-1	TRBV2	few	CASRPGDRGEQFF	TGTGCCAGCAGACCCGGGGACAGGGGAGAGCAGTTCTTC
.	TRBJ2-3	TRBV29-1	many	CSEISLLTQYF	TGCAGCGAGATATCCCTTTTGACGCAGTATTTT
.	TRBJ1-1	TRBV7-9	many	CASSLVPPGGKNTEAFF	TGTGCCAGCAGCTTAGTCCCCCCGGGCGGGAAGAACACTGAAGCTTTCTTT
.	TRBJ2-2	TRBV11-3	many	CASSLRQERTGELFF	TGTGCCAGCAGCTTAAGGCAGGAACGAACCGGGGAGCTGTTTTTT
TRBD1	TRBJ2-5	TRBV29-1	.	CSVGQSPGETQYF	TGCAGCGTGGGACAGTCCCCGGGGGAGACCCAGTACTTC
.	TRBJ1-1	TRBV6-5	many	CASSSTALGGGTEAFF	TGTGCCAGCAGCTCAACAGCCCTGGGGGGCGGCACTGAAGCTTTCTTT
.	TRBJ2-7	TRBV4-1	few	CASSHYGRSYEQYF	TGCGCCAGCAGCCATTACGGCAGGTCCTACGAGCAGTACTTC
TRBD2	TRBJ2-3	TRBV20-1	many	CSARALAGLQYF	TGCAGTGCTAGAGCACTAGCGGGATTGCAGTATTTT
.	TRBJ1-1	TRBV18	many	CASSPLQTENTEAFF	TGTGCCAGCTCACCACTCCAGACTGAAAACACTGAAGCTTTCTTT